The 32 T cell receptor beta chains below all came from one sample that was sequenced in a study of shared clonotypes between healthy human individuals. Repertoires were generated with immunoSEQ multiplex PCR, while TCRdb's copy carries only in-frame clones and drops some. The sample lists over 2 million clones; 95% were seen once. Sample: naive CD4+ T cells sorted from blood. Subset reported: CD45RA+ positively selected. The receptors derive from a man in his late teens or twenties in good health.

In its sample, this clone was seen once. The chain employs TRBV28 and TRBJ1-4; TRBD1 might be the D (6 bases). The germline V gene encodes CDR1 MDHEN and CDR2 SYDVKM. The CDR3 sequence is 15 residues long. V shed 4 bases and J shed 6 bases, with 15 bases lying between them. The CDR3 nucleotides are TGTGCCAGCAGTTCTGCAACAGGGCCATATGAAAAACTGTTTTTT. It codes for CASSSATGPYEKLFF.

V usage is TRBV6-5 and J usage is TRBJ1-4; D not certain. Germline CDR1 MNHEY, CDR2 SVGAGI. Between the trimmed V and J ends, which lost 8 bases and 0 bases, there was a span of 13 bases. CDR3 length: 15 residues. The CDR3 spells CASRTISATNEKLFF. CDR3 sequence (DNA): TGTGCCAGCCGAACTATAAGTGCAACTAATGAAAAACTGTTTTTT.

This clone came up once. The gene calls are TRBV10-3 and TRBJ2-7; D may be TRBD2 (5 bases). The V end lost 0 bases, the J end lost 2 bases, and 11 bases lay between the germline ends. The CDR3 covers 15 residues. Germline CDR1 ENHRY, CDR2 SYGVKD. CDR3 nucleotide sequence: TGTGCCATCAGTGAGTCTCGGGGTAGCACCTACGAGCAGTACTTC. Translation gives CAISESRGSTYEQYF.

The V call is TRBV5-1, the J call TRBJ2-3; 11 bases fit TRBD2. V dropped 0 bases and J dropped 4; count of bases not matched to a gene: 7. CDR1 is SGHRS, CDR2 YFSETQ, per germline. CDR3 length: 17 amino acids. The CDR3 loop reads CASSLDSGRARADTQYF. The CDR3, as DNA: TGCGCCAGCAGCTTGGATAGCGGGAGGGCCCGGGCAGATACGCAGTATTTT.

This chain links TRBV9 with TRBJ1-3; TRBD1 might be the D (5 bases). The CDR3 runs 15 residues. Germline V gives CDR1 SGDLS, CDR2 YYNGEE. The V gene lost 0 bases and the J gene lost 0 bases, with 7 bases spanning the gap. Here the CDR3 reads CASSVGGISGNTIYF. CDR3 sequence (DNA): TGTGCCAGCAGCGTAGGGGGGATCTCTGGAAACACCATATATTTT.

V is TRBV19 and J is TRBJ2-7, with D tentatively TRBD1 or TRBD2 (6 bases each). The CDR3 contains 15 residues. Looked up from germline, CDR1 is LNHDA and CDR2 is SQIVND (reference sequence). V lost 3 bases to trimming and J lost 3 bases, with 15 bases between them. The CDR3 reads CASSIGGQRGYEQYF. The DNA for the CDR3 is TGTGCCAGTAGTATTGGGGGGCAAAGGGGCTACGAGCAGTACTTC.

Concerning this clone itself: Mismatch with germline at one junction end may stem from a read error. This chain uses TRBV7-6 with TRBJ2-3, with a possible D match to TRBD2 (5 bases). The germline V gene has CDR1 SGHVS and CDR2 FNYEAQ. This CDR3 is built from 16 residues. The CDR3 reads CASSLANGVGTDTQYF. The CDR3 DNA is TGTGCCAGCAGCCTAGCAAATGGGGTGGGGACAGATACGCAGTATTTT.

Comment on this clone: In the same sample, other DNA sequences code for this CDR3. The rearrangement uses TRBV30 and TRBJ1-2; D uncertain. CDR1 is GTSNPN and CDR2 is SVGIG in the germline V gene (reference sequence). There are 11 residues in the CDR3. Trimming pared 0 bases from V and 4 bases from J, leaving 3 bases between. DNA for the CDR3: TGTGCCTGGAGTGTGGCCTATGGCTACACCTTC. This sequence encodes CAWSVAYGYTF. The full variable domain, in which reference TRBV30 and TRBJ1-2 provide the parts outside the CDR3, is SQTIHQWPATLVQPVGSPLSLECTVEGTSNPNLYWYRQAAGRGLQLLFYSVGIGQISSEVPQNLSASRPQDRQFILSSKKLLLSDSGFYLCAWSVAYGYTFGSGTRLTVV.

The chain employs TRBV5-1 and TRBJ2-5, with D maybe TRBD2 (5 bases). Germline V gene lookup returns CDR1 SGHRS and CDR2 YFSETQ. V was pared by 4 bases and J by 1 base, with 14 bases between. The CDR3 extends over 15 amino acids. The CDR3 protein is CASSVATVRQETQYF. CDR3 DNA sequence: TGCGCCAGCAGCGTAGCGACCGTCCGCCAAGAGACCCAGTACTTC.

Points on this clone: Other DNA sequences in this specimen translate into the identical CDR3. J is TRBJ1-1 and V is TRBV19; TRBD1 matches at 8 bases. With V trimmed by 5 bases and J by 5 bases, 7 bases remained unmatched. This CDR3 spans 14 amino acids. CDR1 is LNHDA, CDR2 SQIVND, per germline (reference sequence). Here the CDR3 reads CASSAGQGSTEAFF. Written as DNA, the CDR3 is TGTGCCAGTAGTGCCGGACAGGGATCGACTGAAGCTTTCTTT.

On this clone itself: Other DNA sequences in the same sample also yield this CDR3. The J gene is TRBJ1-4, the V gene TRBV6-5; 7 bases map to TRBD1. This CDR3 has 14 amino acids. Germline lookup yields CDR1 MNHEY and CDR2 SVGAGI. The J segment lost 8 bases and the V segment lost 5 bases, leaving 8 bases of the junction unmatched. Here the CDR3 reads CASSSGQVGEKLFF. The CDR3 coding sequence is TGTGCCAGCAGTAGCGGACAGGTGGGAGAAAAACTGTTTTTT.

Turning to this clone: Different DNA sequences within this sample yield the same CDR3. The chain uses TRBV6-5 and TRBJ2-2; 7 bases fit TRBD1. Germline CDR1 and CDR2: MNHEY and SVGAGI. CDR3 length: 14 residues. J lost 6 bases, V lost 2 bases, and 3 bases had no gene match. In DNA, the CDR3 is TGTGCCAGCAGTTACGGGCAGGGGGCCGGGGAGCTGTTTTTT. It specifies CASSYGQGAGELFF.

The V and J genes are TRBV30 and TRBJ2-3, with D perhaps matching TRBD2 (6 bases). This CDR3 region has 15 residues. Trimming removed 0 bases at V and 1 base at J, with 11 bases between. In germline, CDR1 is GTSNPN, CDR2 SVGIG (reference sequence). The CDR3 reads CAWSVRGLRTDTQYF. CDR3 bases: TGTGCCTGGAGTGTACGGGGACTCCGCACAGATACGCAGTATTTT. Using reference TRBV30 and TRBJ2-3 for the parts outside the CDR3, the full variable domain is SQTIHQWPATLVQPVGSPLSLECTVEGTSNPNLYWYRQAAGRGLQLLFYSVGIGQISSEVPQNLSASRPQDRQFILSSKKLLLSDSGFYLCAWSVRGLRTDTQYFGPGTRLTVL.

The CDR3 sequence: CASSLALAGTYGYTF. In DNA, the CDR3 is TGTGCCAGCAGCTTAGCGTTAGCAGGGACTTATGGCTACACCTTC. The chain employs TRBV7-2 and TRBJ1-2; D is possibly TRBD1 (5 bases). Germline-derived CDR1 and CDR2 are SGHTA and FQGNSA. The V and J ends lost 0 bases and 5 bases respectively, with 13 bases between them. The CDR3 length is 15 residues.

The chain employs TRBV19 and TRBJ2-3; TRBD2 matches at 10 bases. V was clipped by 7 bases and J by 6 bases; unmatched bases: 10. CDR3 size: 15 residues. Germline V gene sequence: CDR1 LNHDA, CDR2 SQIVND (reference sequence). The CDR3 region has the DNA TGTGCCAGTACCATAGGGGGACTAGCGCGTGATACGCAGTATTTT. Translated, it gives CASTIGGLARDTQYF.

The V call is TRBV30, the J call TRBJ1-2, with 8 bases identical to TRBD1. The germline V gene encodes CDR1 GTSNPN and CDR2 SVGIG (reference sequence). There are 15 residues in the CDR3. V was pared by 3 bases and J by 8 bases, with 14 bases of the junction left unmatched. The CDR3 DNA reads TGTGCCTGGAGCCCACCCGGACAGGGAATCTGGGGCTACACCTTC. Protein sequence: CAWSPPGQGIWGYTF.

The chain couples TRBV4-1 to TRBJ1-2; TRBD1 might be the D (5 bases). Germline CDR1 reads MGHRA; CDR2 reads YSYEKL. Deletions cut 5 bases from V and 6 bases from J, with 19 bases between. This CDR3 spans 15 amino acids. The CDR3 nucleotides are TGCGCCAGCAGCGATCGAAAGGGACCGCTGGATGGCTACACCTTC. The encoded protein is CASSDRKGPLDGYTF.

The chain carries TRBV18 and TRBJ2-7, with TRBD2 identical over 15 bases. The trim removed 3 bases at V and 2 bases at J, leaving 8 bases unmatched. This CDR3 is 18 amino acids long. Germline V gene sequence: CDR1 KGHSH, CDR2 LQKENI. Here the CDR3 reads CASSPPGLAGGPTYEQYF. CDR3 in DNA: TGTGCCAGCTCACCCCCGGGACTAGCGGGAGGCCCCACCTACGAGCAGTACTTC.

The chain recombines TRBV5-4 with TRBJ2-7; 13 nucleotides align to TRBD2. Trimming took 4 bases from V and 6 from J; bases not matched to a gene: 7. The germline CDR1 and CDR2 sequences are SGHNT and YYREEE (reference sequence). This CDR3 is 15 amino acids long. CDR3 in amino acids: CASSGPGLAGVEQYF. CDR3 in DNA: TGTGCCAGCAGCGGTCCAGGACTAGCGGGAGTCGAGCAGTACTTC.

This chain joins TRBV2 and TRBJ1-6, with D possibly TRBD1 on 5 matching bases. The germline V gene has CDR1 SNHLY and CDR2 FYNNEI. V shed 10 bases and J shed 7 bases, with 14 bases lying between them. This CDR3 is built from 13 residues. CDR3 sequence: CATSGTGNSPLHF. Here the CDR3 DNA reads TGTGCCACCTCCGGGACGGGGAATTCACCCCTCCACTTT.

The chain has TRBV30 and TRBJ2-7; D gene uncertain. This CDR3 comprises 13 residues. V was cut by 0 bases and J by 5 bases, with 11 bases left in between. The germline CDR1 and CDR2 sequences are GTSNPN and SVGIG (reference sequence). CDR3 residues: CAWSVSDTHEQYF. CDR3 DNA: TGTGCCTGGAGTGTATCGGATACCCACGAGCAGTACTTC.

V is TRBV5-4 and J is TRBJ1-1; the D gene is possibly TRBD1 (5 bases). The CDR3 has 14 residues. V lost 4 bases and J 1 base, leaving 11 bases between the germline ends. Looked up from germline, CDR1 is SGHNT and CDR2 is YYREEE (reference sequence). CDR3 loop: CASSLGEGNTEAFF. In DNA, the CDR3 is TGTGCCAGCAGCCTAGGGGAAGGGAACACTGAAGCTTTCTTT. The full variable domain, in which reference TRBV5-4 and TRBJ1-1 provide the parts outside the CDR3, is ETGVTQSPTHLIKTRGQQVTLRCSSQSGHNTVSWYQQALGQGPQFIFQYYREEENGRGNFPPRFSGLQFPNYSSELNVNALELDDSALYLCASSLGEGNTEAFFGQGTRLTVV.

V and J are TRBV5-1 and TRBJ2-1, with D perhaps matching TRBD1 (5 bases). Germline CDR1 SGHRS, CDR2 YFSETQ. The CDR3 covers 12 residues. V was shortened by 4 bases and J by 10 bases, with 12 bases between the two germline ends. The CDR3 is CASSPVGEEQFF. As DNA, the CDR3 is TGCGCCAGCAGCCCCGTAGGGGAAGAGCAGTTCTTC.

CDR3 coding DNA: TGTGCCAGCAGTGAACCGGGGGACGGGTACGAGCAGTACTTC. Its protein product is CASSEPGDGYEQYF. This chain joins TRBV25-1 and TRBJ2-7; TRBD2 is a possible D gene (6 bases). The CDR3 consists of 14 residues. Germline CDR1 reads MGHDK; CDR2 reads SYGVNS. Trimming pared 2 bases from V and 4 bases from J, leaving 12 bases between.

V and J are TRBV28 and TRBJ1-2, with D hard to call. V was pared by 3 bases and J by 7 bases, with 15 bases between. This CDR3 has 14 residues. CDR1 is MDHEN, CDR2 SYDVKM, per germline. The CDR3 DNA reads TGTGCCAGCAGTTTTGTGCTCCCAGTGGGTGGCTACACCTTC. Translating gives CASSFVLPVGGYTF.

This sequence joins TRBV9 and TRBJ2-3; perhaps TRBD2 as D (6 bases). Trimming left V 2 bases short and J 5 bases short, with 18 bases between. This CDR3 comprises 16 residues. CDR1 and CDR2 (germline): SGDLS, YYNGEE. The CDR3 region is CASSVDGGTGIDTQYF. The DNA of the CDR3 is TGTGCCAGCAGCGTCGACGGGGGAACGGGAATAGATACGCAGTATTTT.

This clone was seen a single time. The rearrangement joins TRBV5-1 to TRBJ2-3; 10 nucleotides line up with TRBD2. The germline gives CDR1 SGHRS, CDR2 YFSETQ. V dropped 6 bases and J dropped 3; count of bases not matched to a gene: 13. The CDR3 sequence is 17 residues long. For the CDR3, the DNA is TGCGCCAGCACCCCCGGGCTAGCGGGAGTCAAAACAGATACGCAGTATTTT. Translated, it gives CASTPGLAGVKTDTQYF.

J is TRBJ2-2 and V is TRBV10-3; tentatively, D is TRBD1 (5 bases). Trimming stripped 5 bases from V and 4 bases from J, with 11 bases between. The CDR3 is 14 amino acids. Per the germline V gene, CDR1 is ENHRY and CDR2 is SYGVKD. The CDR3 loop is CAISLTGSTGELFF. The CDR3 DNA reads TGTGCCATCAGTCTTACAGGCAGCACCGGGGAGCTGTTTTTT.

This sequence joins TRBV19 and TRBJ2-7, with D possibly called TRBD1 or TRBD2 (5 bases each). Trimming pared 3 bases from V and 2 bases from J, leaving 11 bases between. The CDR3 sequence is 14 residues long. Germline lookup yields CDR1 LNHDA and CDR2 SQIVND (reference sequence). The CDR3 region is CASSITQGPYEQYF. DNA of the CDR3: TGTGCCAGTAGTATTACCCAGGGACCCTACGAGCAGTACTTC.

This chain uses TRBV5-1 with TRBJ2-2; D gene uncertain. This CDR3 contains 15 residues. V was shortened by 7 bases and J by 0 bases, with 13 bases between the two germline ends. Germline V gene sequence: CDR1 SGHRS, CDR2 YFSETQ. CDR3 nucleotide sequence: TGCGCCAGCTACCCGAGAGACCCGAACACCGGGGAGCTGTTTTTT. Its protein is CASYPRDPNTGELFF.

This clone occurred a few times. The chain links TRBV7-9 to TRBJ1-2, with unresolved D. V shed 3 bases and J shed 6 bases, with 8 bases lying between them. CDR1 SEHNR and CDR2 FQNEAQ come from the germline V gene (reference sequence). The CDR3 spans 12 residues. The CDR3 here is CASSFPPDGYTF. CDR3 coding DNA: TGTGCCAGCAGCTTCCCCCCGGATGGCTACACCTTC.

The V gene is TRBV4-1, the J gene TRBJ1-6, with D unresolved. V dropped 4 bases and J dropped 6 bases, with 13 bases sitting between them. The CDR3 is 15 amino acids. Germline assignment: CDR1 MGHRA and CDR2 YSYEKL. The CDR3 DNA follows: TGCGCCAGCAGCCGGGAGGTAGGGCTTAATTCACCCCTCCACTTT. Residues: CASSREVGLNSPLHF.